This T cell receptor beta chain was captured by sequencing in a study of T cells in Graves' hyperthyroidism and ophthalmopathy. From RNA transcripts, TCR beta CDR3 regions were amplified. The HTBI primer set drove a first-round RT-PCR of the TCR CDR3. MiXCR, applied by TCRdb to the multiplex PCR reads, yields one record per CDR3 protein. This sample has 750,000 to 900,000 distinct CDR3 sequences, with about two fifths found just once. Germline CDR1 SQVTM, CDR2 ANQGSEA. The CDR3 extends over 12 amino acids. V lost 0 bases, J lost 5 bases, and 6 bases lay in between. The J gene is TRBJ2-3, the V gene TRBV29-1, with a possible D match to TRBD2 (5 bases). Sequencing was done on a sample of blood. This receptor was identified in a young man with Graves' hyperthyroidism. Written as DNA, the CDR3 is TGCAGCGTTGAAGATGGAGGAGATACGCAGTATTTT. Residues: CSVEDGGDTQYF.